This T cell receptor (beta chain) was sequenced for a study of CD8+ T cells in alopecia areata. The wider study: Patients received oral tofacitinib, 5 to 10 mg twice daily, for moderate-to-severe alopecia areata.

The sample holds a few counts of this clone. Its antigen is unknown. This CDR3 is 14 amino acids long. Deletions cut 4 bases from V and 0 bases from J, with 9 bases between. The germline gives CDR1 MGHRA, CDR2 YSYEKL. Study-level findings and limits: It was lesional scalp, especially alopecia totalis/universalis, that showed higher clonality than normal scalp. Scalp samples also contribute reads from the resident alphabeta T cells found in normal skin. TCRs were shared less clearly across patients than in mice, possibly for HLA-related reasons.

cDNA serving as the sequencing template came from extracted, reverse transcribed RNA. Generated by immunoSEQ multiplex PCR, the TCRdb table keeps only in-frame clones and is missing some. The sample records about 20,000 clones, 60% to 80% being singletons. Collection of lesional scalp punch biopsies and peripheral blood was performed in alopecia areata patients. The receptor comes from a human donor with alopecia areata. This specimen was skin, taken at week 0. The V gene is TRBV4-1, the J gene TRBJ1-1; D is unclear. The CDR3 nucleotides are TGCGCCAGCAGCCTTAGTGGCATGAACACTGAAGCTTTCTTT. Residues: CASSLSGMNTEAFF.